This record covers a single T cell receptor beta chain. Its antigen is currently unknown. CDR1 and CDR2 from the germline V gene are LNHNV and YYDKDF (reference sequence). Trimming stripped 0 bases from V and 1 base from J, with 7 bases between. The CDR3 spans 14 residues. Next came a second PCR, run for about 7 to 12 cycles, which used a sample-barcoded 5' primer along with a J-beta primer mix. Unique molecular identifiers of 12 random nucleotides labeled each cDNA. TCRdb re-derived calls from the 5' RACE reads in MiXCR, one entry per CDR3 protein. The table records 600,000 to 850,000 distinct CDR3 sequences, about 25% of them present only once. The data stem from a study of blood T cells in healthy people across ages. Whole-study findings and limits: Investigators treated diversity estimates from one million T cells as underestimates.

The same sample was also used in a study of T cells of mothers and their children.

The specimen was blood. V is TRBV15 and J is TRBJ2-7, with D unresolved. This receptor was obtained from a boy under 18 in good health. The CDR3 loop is CATSRDQESYEQYF. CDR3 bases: TGTGCCACCAGCAGAGATCAGGAATCCTACGAGCAGTACTTC.